The 14 T cell receptor beta chains reported below all come from one sample, sequenced in a study of T cells in localized non-small cell lung cancer. The repertoire was sequenced with immunoSEQ multiplex PCR; TCRdb's copy has only in-frame clones and lacks some. This table holds 5,100 or so clones, around 50% found once. The input for sequencing was lymph node tissue, taken before any cancer treatment. All receptors derive from a male donor older than 55 with stage I squamous cell lung carcinoma.

The chain links TRBV18 to TRBJ2-1; no definite D call. The CDR3 sequence is 13 residues long. V lost 0 bases to trimming and J lost 8 bases, with 8 bases between them. In germline, CDR1 is KGHSH, CDR2 LQKENI. The CDR3 loop is CASSPPGEDEQFF. The CDR3 nucleotides read TGTGCCAGCTCACCACCGGGTGAAGATGAGCAGTTCTTC.

The chain combines TRBV5-1 with TRBJ2-5; maybe TRBD2 (6 bases). The CDR3 length is 17 residues. V lost 2 bases to trimming and J lost 2 bases, with 19 bases between them. Germline V gene sequence: CDR1 SGHRS, CDR2 YFSETQ. The CDR3 DNA sequence: TGCGCCAGCAGCTTTGGTGTCGGAGGGCAGATTCAAGAGACCCAGTACTTC. Translating gives CASSFGVGGQIQETQYF. Using reference TRBV5-1 and TRBJ2-5 for the parts outside the CDR3, the full variable domain is KAGVTQTPRYLIKTRGQQVTLSCSPISGHRSVSWYQQTPGQGLQFLFEYFSETQRNKGNFPGRFSGRQFSNSRSEMNVSTLELGDSALYLCASSFGVGGQIQETQYFGPGTRLLVL.

This clone was counted only a few times. The chain uses TRBV1 and TRBJ1-1; TRBD1 reflects the table's D call only, with no check against the DNA. TRBV1 is annotated as a pseudogene. The CDR3 covers 13 residues. The CDR3 here is CASSQVAGSEAFF. The CDR3, as DNA: TGCGCCAGCAGCCAAGTGGCAGGGTCTGAAGCTTTCTTT.

This clone was seen only a few times. The V and J genes are TRBV11-3 and TRBJ1-1; 9 bases match TRBD1. CDR1 and CDR2 from the germline V gene are SGHNT and YENEEA. The CDR3 contains 16 residues. V was pared by 5 bases and J by 6 bases, with 13 bases of the junction left unmatched. CDR3 residues: CASSQATGGLRAEAFF. In DNA, the CDR3 is TGTGCCAGCAGCCAAGCGACAGGGGGATTAAGGGCTGAAGCTTTCTTT.

As for this clone: Compared with germline, one end of the junction differs, possibly owing to a read error. The J gene is TRBJ2-5, the V gene TRBV9, with 11 bases fitting TRBD2. Germline V gene sequence: CDR1 SGDLS, CDR2 YYNGEE. CDR3 length equals 16 residues. The CDR3 spells CASSPTLAGGREIQYF. Written as DNA, the CDR3 is TGTGCCAGCAGCCCCACTTTAGCGGGAGGGAGAGAGATCCAGTACTTC.

In its sample, this clone was seen a few times. The rearrangement links TRBV2 to TRBJ2-6, with 7 bases fitting TRBD1. CDR3 length equals 16 residues. V was pared by 3 bases and J by 3 bases, with 5 bases of the junction left unmatched. The V gene's germline CDR1 is SNHLY and CDR2 FYNNEI. The CDR3 DNA reads TGTGCCAGCAGTGAGTTGTCAGGGGGTGGGGCCAACGTCCTGACTTTC. Amino acids: CASSELSGGGANVLTF.

The rearrangement links TRBV18 to TRBJ2-7, with TRBD1 matching over 8 bases. The V segment lost 5 bases and the J segment 3 bases; nucleotides outside the gene matches: 0. The V gene's germline CDR1 is KGHSH and CDR2 LQKENI. The CDR3 loop spans 12 amino acids. CDR3 nucleotide sequence: TGTGCCAGCTCAGGACAGGGCTACGAGCAGTACTTC. As protein: CASSGQGYEQYF.

Turning to this clone: Compared with germline, one end of the junction differs, possibly owing to a read error. V gene TRBV16 combines with J gene TRBJ2-2; 10 bases line up with TRBD2. Germline V gene data show CDR1 as KGHSY and CDR2 as FQNENV. This CDR3 comprises 16 residues. The CDR3 sequence is CASSQSGLAKTGELFF. CDR3 nucleotides: TGTGCCAGCAGCCAATCGGGACTAGCGAAAACCGGGGAGCTGTTTTTT.

The chain uses TRBV30 and TRBJ2-5; no reliable D call. This CDR3 contains 14 residues. V was shortened by 1 base and J by 0 bases, with 9 bases between the two germline ends. Looked up from germline, CDR1 is GTSNPN and CDR2 is SVGIG (reference sequence). CDR3 in DNA: TGTGCCTGGAGTGATGGCAGGCACCAAGAGACCCAGTACTTC. It yields the protein CAWSDGRHQETQYF.

This clone was seen only a few times. In DNA form, the CDR3 reads TGTGCTAGTGGTTTGCCCCGCGGGACAGGTGAAGCTTTCTTT. It encodes CASGLPRGTGEAFF. The rearrangement joins TRBV12-5 to TRBJ1-1, with 8 bases aligning to TRBD1. Looked up from germline, CDR1 is LGHNT and CDR2 is FRNRAP. V was pared by 2 bases and J by 7 bases, with 6 bases of the junction left unmatched. The CDR3 spans 14 residues.

The chain links TRBV29-1 to TRBJ1-2, with unresolved D. The CDR3 extends over 14 amino acids. With 3 bases removed from V and 6 bases from J, the gap between germline ends came to 17 bases. Germline values: CDR1 SQVTM, CDR2 ANQGSEA. CDR3 amino acids: CSVDRGSIMDGYTF. The CDR3 nucleotides read TGCAGCGTTGACCGGGGTTCTATAATGGATGGCTACACCTTC.

The chain carries TRBV19 and TRBJ1-1; D is undetermined. Germline values: CDR1 LNHDA, CDR2 SQIVND (reference sequence). Trimming left V 9 bases short and J 1 base short, with 12 bases between. This CDR3 comprises 13 residues. CDR3 protein: CASKLHPNTEAFF. The CDR3 nucleotides read TGTGCCAGCAAACTACACCCGAACACTGAAGCTTTCTTT.

Only one count was recorded for this clone. The chain joins TRBV18 to TRBJ2-2, with a possible D match to TRBD1 (6 bases). Looked up from germline, CDR1 is KGHSH and CDR2 is LQKENI. The CDR3 has 15 amino acids. V was trimmed by 2 bases and J by 5 bases, leaving 12 bases between them. The CDR3 DNA reads TGTGCCAGCTCACCAGGGGGCGCTGGAACCGGGGAGCTGTTTTTT. Amino acid sequence: CASSPGGAGTGELFF.

This rearrangement joins TRBV18 to TRBJ2-1; 8 nucleotides match TRBD1. This CDR3 has 12 residues. The ends lost 4 bases at V and 9 bases at J; junction bases unmatched: 2. Germline V lookup: CDR1 KGHSH, CDR2 LQKENI. Here the CDR3 DNA reads TGTGCCAGCTCACTTGACAGGGGTGAGCAGTTCTTC. It translates to CASSLDRGEQFF.